One sample yielded the 15 T cell receptor beta chains listed below, sequenced in a study of spatial heterogeneity in lung cancer. Using its own MiXCR run on the 5' RACE reads, TCRdb lists one record per CDR3 protein. Of approximately 11,000 distinct CDR3 sequences in the sample, roughly 3.6% are singletons; the top ten hold approximately 55%. Time point defined: sample taken at primary tumor resection. No cell sorting; template was whole RNA from tumor, lung tissue or PBMC. This specimen consisted of PBMCs, obtained at surgery. The receptors come from a female donor with early-stage non-small cell lung cancer.

Many counts were recorded for this clonotype. This beta chain slipped into a library made for alpha chains as a stray read, so its size is not meaningful. J is TRBJ2-7 and V is TRBV15, with 10 bases identical to TRBD1. The germline V gene has CDR1 LNHNV and CDR2 YYDKDF (reference sequence). There are 16 residues in the CDR3. With V trimmed by 1 base and J by 1 base, 4 bases remained unmatched. CDR3 region: CATSRGGDRGSYEQYF. CDR3 DNA: TGTGCCACCAGCAGAGGGGGGGACAGGGGTTCCTACGAGCAGTACTTC.

Many counts were recorded for this clonotype. This beta chain is an unintended read in a library built for alpha chains; its size means little. This chain uses TRBV10-3 with TRBJ2-2, with 9 bases fitting TRBD1. Looked up from germline, CDR1 is ENHRY and CDR2 is SYGVKD. Trimming removed 3 bases from V and 3 bases from J; junction bases left unmatched: 5. This CDR3 comprises 16 residues. The CDR3 region is CAISDSGQGYTGELFF. CDR3 coding DNA: TGTGCCATCAGTGATTCGGGACAGGGTTACACCGGGGAGCTGTTTTTT.

At least ten counts were recorded for this clonotype. This beta chain slipped into a library made for alpha chains as a stray read, so its size is not meaningful. V gene TRBV7-2 combines with J gene TRBJ2-7; possible D gene TRBD1, 5 bases. This CDR3 is 14 amino acids long. The germline V gene has CDR1 SGHTA and CDR2 FQGNSA. V was shortened by 5 bases and J by 1 base, with 12 bases between the two germline ends. The CDR3, as DNA: TGTGCCAGCAGCATACACCAGGGATCCTACGAGCAGTACTTC. Residues: CASSIHQGSYEQYF.

This clonotype occurred many times. The library was prepared for alpha chains; this beta chain is a stray read, so its frequency means little. J is TRBJ2-2 and V is TRBV7-9, with 8 positions matching TRBD2. CDR3 length: 16 residues. Unmatched junction bases numbered 8, after V lost 7 bases and J lost 1 base. Per the germline V gene, CDR1 is SEHNR and CDR2 is FQNEAQ (reference sequence). The CDR3 coding sequence is TGTGCCAGCATCCAATTAGCGGGGAAGAACACCGGGGAGCTGTTTTTT. Amino acids: CASIQLAGKNTGELFF. The whole variable domain, filled in from reference TRBV7-9 and TRBJ2-2, reads DTGVSQNPRHKITKRGQNVTFRCDPISEHNRLYWYRQTLGQGPEFLTYFQNEAQLEKSRLLSDRFSAERPKGSFSTLEIQRTEQGDSAMYLCASIQLAGKNTGELFFGEGSRLTVL.

This clonotype was counted at least ten times. This beta chain slipped into a library made for alpha chains as a stray read, so its size is not meaningful. V gene TRBV6-5 combines with J gene TRBJ2-3; D tentatively fits TRBD1 or TRBD2 (5 bases each). The germline CDR1 and CDR2 sequences are MNHEY and SVGAGI. The CDR3 is 15 residues long. The ends were cut back, 0 bases at V and 0 bases at J, with 7 bases in the middle. The chain's CDR3 is CASSYSWGSTDTQYF. DNA of the CDR3: TGTGCCAGCAGTTACTCTTGGGGGAGCACAGATACGCAGTATTTT.

The table lists this clonotype with many counts. Since the library was made to target alpha chains, this beta chain is a stray read and its abundance is not meaningful. The V call is TRBV30, the J call TRBJ2-7, with 7 bases matching TRBD1. Germline V CDR1 and CDR2: GTSNPN, SVGIG (reference sequence). There are 13 residues in the CDR3. The ends lost 5 bases at V and 3 bases at J; junction bases unmatched: 7. The CDR3 DNA reads TGTGCCTGGGGCCCAGGGGGACGCTACGAGCAGTACTTC. It codes for CAWGPGGRYEQYF.

This clonotype is judged medium-sized. This beta chain is an off-target read within a library intended for alpha chains, so its frequency means little. The rearrangement joins TRBV28 to TRBJ2-1; no firm D call. Trimming cost V 4 bases and J 10 bases, with 8 bases left between them. The CDR3 totals 11 residues. CDR1 and CDR2 (germline): MDHEN, SYDVKM. CDR3 sequence (DNA): TGTGCCAGCAGTTCTCGTCCGGAGCAGTTCTTC. Translated: CASSSRPEQFF.

The sample holds many counts of this clonotype. At one boundary the junction diverges from the germline segment, which might be a read error. A library prepared for alpha chains yielded this beta chain as an off-target read; its size is of little meaning. This chain uses TRBV5-6 with TRBJ2-2; TRBD2 might be the D (6 bases). The CDR3 spans 15 residues. CDR1 and CDR2 from the germline V gene are SGHDT and YYEEEE. Written as DNA, the CDR3 is TGTGCCAGCAGGTTGGGGGGACCGAACACCGGGGAGCTGTTTTTT. Its protein product is CASRLGGPNTGELFF.

The table lists this clonotype with many counts. This beta chain is a stray read from a library made for alpha chains; its abundance is not meaningful. The V gene is TRBV27, the J gene TRBJ1-1; D is possibly TRBD1 (5 bases). The CDR3 contains 13 residues. Per germline, CDR1 MNHEY and CDR2 SMNVEV (reference sequence). The V end was cut by 5 bases, the J end by 4 bases, with 11 bases between. The CDR3 DNA sequence: TGTGCCAGCAGTCCAGTGGGGGGCACTGAAGCTTTCTTT. Protein product: CASSPVGGTEAFF.

For this clonotype: This may be a read error: a much more frequent sequence differs by one nucleotide. This beta chain is a stray sequence in a library constructed for alpha chains; its clone size is not meaningful. The chain links TRBV7-2 to TRBJ2-3; D unresolved. Germline assignment: CDR1 SGHTA and CDR2 FQGNSA. The length of the CDR3 is 12 residues. CDR3 sequence reads: CAGSLSVDTQYF. CDR3 bases: TGTGCCGGCAGCTTATCGGTTGATACGCAGTATTTT. The whole variable domain, remainder taken from reference TRBV7-2 and TRBJ2-3, is GAGVSQSPSNKVTEKGKDVELRCDPISGHTALYWYRQSLGQGLEFLIYFQGNSAPDKSGLPSDRFSAERTGGSVSTLTIQRTQQEDSAVYLCAGSLSVDTQYFGPGTRLTVL.

This clonotype has a handful of counts. Found in a library prepared for alpha chains, this beta chain is an off-target read, and its abundance has little meaning. This sequence joins TRBV7-2 and TRBJ1-6; D not certain. Germline CDR1 is SGHTA and CDR2 is FQGNSA. V lost 1 base, J lost 4 bases, and 5 bases lay in between. The CDR3 length is 14 residues. This CDR3 reads CASSLVPYNSPLHF. The CDR3 coding sequence is TGTGCCAGCAGCTTAGTACCGTATAATTCACCCCTCCACTTT.

This clonotype was recorded at least ten times. This beta chain lies outside the target of a library built for alpha chains; its clone size means little. This chain connects TRBV12-3 or TRBV12-4 to TRBJ2-3, with D possibly matching TRBD1 (6 bases). V lost 3 bases and J 3 bases, leaving 19 bases between the germline ends. The CDR3 loop spans 17 amino acids. This CDR3 is CASSLGTGQASTDTQYF. CDR3 DNA sequence: TGTGCCAGCAGTTTGGGAACAGGGCAAGCGAGTACAGATACGCAGTATTTT.

This clonotype was observed many times. This beta chain is a stray read from a library made for alpha chains; its abundance is not meaningful. V is TRBV6-1 and J is TRBJ2-1; maybe TRBD2 (5 bases). Per germline, CDR1 MNHNS and CDR2 SASEGT. The CDR3 extends over 14 amino acids. The ends were cut back, 7 bases at V and 6 bases at J, with 16 bases in the middle. In nucleotides, the CDR3 is TGTGCCAGCACCCCGATGAGCGGAACCAATGAGCAGTTCTTC. Translated: CASTPMSGTNEQFF.

With respect to this clonotype: Since it is a stray read in a library aimed at alpha chains, this beta chain has a size that is not meaningful. V and J are TRBV7-9 and TRBJ1-1; D might be TRBD1 (6 bases). Germline V gene sequence: CDR1 SEHNR, CDR2 FQNEAQ (reference sequence). Deletions cut 4 bases from V and 0 bases from J, with 12 bases between. The CDR3 totals 15 residues. CDR3 bases: TGTGCCAGCAGCTCGAGGGGGAGTATGAACACTGAAGCTTTCTTT. Translation: CASSSRGSMNTEAFF.

The table lists this clonotype with many counts. For a library built for alpha chains, this beta chain is a stray read; little rests on its size. The chain carries TRBV25-1 and TRBJ2-3; D is unclear. The germline V and J ends were trimmed by 7 bases and 0 bases, with 5 bases remaining between them. The germline V gene encodes CDR1 MGHDK and CDR2 SYGVNS. CDR3 length: 12 amino acids. The DNA of the CDR3 is TGTGCCAGCAAAGGTAGCACAGATACGCAGTATTTT. Translation: CASKGSTDTQYF.